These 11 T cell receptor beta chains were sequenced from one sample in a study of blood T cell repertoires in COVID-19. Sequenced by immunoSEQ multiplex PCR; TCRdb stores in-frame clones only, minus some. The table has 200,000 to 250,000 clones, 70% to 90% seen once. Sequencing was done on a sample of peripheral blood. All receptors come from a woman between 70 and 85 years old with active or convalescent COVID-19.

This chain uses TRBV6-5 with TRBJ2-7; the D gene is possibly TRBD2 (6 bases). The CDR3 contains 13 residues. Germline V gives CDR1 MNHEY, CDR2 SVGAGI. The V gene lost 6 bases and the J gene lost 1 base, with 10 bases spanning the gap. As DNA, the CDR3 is TGTGCCAGCAGCAAGGGACTTTCCTACGAGCAGTACTTC. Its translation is CASSKGLSYEQYF.

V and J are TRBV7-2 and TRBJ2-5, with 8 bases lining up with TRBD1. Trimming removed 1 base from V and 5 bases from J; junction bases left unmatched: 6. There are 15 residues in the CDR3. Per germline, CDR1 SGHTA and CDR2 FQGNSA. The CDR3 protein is CASSLGQGAGETQYF. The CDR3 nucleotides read TGTGCCAGCAGCTTAGGCCAGGGGGCGGGTGAGACCCAGTACTTC. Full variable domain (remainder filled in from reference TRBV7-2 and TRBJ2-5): GAGVSQSPSNKVTEKGKDVELRCDPISGHTALYWYRQSLGQGLEFLIYFQGNSAPDKSGLPSDRFSAERTGGSVSTLTIQRTQQEDSAVYLCASSLGQGAGETQYFGPGTRLLVL.

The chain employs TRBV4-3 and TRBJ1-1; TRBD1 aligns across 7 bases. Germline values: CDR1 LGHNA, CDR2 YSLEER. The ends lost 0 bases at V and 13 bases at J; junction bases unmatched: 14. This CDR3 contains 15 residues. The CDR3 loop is CASSQDFTRGTVVFF. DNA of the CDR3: TGCGCCAGCAGCCAAGATTTTACAAGAGGGACAGTGGTTTTCTTT.

CDR3 residues: CASSRTGGWYGYTF. CDR3 in DNA: TGTGCCAGCAGTCGGACAGGGGGCTGGTATGGCTACACCTTC. The rearrangement uses TRBV6-5 and TRBJ1-2, with 11 bases fitting TRBD1. Germline CDR1 reads MNHEY; CDR2 reads SVGAGI. The CDR3 is 14 residues long. Germline trimming cut 5 bases from V and 5 bases from J; bases unmatched to any gene: 4.

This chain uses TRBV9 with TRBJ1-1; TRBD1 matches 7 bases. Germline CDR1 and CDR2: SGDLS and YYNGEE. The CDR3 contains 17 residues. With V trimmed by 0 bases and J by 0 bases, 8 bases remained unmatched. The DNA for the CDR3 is TGTGCCAGCAGCGTAGGACTGAGGGACAGTCTGAACACTGAAGCTTTCTTT. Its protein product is CASSVGLRDSLNTEAFF.

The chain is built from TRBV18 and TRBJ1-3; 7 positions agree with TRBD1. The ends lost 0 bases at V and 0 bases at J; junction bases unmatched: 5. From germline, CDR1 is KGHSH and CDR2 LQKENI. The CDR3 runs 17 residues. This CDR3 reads CASSPPGQTYSGNTIYF. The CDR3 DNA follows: TGTGCCAGCTCACCACCGGGACAGACTTACTCTGGAAACACCATATATTTT.

Here the CDR3 reads CASSDTRRTTEAFF. The CDR3 DNA is TGTGCCAGCAGTGACACCCGGAGAACCACTGAAGCTTTCTTT. The chain joins TRBV6-1 to TRBJ1-1; D is uncertain. CDR1 and CDR2 (germline): MNHNS, SASEGT. The CDR3 is made up of 14 amino acids. V lost 3 bases, J lost 4 bases, and 12 bases lay in between.

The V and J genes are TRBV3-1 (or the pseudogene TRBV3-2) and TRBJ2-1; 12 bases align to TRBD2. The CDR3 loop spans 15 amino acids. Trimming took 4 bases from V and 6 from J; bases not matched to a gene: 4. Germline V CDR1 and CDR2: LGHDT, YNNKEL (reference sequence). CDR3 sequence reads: CASSRTSGVGNEQFF. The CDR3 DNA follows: TGTGCCAGCAGCCGGACTAGCGGGGTAGGCAATGAGCAGTTCTTC.

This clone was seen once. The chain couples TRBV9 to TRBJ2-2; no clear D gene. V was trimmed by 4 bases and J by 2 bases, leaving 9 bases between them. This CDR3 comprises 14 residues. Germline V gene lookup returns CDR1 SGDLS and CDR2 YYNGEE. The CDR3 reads CASSSQINTGELFF. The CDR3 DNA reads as TGTGCCAGCAGCTCCCAGATAAACACCGGGGAGCTGTTTTTT. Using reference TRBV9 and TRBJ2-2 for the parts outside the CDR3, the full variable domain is DSGVTQTPKHLITATGQRVTLRCSPRSGDLSVYWYQQSLDQGLQFLIQYYNGEERAKGNILERFSAQQFPDLHSELNLSSLELGDSALYFCASSSQINTGELFFGEGSRLTVL.

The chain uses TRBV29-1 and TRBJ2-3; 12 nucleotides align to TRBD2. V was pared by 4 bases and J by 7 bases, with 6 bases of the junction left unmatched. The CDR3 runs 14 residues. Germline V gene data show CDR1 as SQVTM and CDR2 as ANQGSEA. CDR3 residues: CSVVTSGGLNTQYF. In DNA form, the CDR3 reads TGCAGCGTTGTAACTAGCGGGGGGTTGAATACGCAGTATTTT.

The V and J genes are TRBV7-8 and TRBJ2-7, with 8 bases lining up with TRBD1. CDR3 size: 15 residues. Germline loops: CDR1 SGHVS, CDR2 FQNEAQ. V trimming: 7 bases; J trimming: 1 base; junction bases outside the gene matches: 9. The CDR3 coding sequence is TGTGCCAGCACCGGACCAAGGACAGGGTCCTACGAGCAGTACTTC. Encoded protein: CASTGPRTGSYEQYF.